Listed below are T cell receptor beta chains from one sample, sequenced in a study of blood T cell repertoires in COVID-19. Using immunoSEQ multiplex PCR, the repertoire was profiled, and TCRdb retains in-frame clones only, with some absent. The sample has 100,000 to 120,000 clones, over 60% seen once. Sequenced: peripheral blood. These receptors originate from a woman of 80 years or more with active or convalescent COVID-19. The CDR3 runs from the conserved cysteine through the conserved F or W. A D gene is named only where the DNA matches it firmly. Not all rows give a size; the values are once, few, many and, for expanded clones, a class.

clone_size: .
j_call: TRBJ2-5
d_call: .
v_call: TRBV6-5
cdr3_length: 13
cdr3_aa: CASRTSMEETQYF
cdr3_nt: TGTGCCAGCAGGACTAGTATGGAAGAGACCCAGTACTTC

clone_size: .
j_call: TRBJ1-1
d_call: TRBD1
v_call: TRBV19
cdr3_length: 15
cdr3_aa: CASRINRGLNTEAFF
cdr3_nt: TGTGCCAGTAGGATAAACAGGGGCCTGAACACTGAAGCTTTCTTT

clone_size: .
j_call: TRBJ2-1
d_call: TRBD2
v_call: TRBV29-1
cdr3_length: 16
cdr3_aa: CSVGLAGSPWGNEQFF
cdr3_nt: TGCAGCGTTGGACTAGCGGGGTCCCCTTGGGGCAATGAGCAGTTCTTC

clone_size: .
j_call: TRBJ2-5
d_call: .
v_call: TRBV6-5
cdr3_length: 14
cdr3_aa: CASSQGLHQETQYF
cdr3_nt: TGTGCCAGCAGCCAGGGACTTCACCAAGAGACCCAGTACTTC

clone_size: .
j_call: TRBJ2-3
d_call: TRBD2
v_call: TRBV5-4
cdr3_length: 15
cdr3_aa: CASSITSGSTDTQYF
cdr3_nt: TGTGCCAGCAGCATCACTAGCGGAAGCACAGATACGCAGTATTTT

clone_size: .
j_call: TRBJ1-1
d_call: .
v_call: TRBV25-1
cdr3_length: 16
cdr3_aa: CASSEFGLARNTEAFF
cdr3_nt: TGTGCCAGCAGTGAATTTGGTCTGGCTCGGAACACTGAAGCTTTCTTT

clone_size: .
j_call: TRBJ2-1
d_call: TRBD2
v_call: TRBV7-3
cdr3_length: 15
cdr3_aa: CASSLGRGSYNEQFF
cdr3_nt: TGTGCCAGCAGCTTAGGGAGGGGATCGTACAATGAGCAGTTCTTC

clone_size: .
j_call: TRBJ2-1
d_call: TRBD2
v_call: TRBV30
cdr3_length: 16
cdr3_aa: CAWSAGTSGGWNEQFF
cdr3_nt: TGTGCCTGGAGTGCCGGGACTAGCGGAGGGTGGAATGAGCAGTTCTTC

clone_size: .
j_call: TRBJ2-2
d_call: TRBD1
v_call: TRBV5-1
cdr3_length: 15
cdr3_aa: CASSLGTGGTGELFF
cdr3_nt: TGCGCCAGCAGCTTAGGAACAGGGGGTACCGGGGAGCTGTTTTTT

clone_size: once
j_call: TRBJ2-7
d_call: .
v_call: TRBV6-1
cdr3_length: 16
cdr3_aa: CASSEAQPSTGSEQYF
cdr3_nt: TGTGCCAGCAGTGAAGCGCAACCTTCCACAGGGTCCGAGCAGTACTTC

clone_size: .
j_call: TRBJ2-1
d_call: .
v_call: TRBV18
cdr3_length: 15
cdr3_aa: CASSPWLATYNEQFF
cdr3_nt: TGTGCCAGCTCACCCTGGCTAGCGACCTACAATGAGCAGTTCTTC

clone_size: .
j_call: TRBJ2-2
d_call: TRBD2
v_call: TRBV5-1
cdr3_length: 16
cdr3_aa: CASSLEAGVGPGELFF
cdr3_nt: TGCGCCAGCAGCTTGGAAGCGGGAGTCGGTCCCGGGGAGCTGTTTTTT

clone_size: .
j_call: TRBJ1-5
d_call: TRBD1
v_call: TRBV2
cdr3_length: 14
cdr3_aa: CASSDGTGSQPQHF
cdr3_nt: TGTGCCAGCAGTGACGGGACAGGGAGTCAGCCCCAGCATTTT

clone_size: .
j_call: TRBJ2-7
d_call: TRBD2
v_call: TRBV5-1
cdr3_length: 15
cdr3_aa: CASSLGLAGVYEQYF
cdr3_nt: TGCGCCAGCAGCTTGGGGCTAGCGGGGGTTTACGAGCAGTACTTC

clone_size: .
j_call: TRBJ2-2
d_call: .
v_call: TRBV5-4
cdr3_length: 15
cdr3_aa: CASSFSGENTGELFF
cdr3_nt: TGTGCCAGCAGCTTCTCAGGGGAGAACACCGGGGAGCTGTTTTTT